This record looks at one T cell receptor (beta chain) sequence and its context. What it binds is unknown. In the PCR, 60 Vbeta and 13 Jbeta primers were used. Clones were sequenced by immunoSEQ multiplex PCR, and TCRdb holds only the in-frame ones, with some missing. The sample lists about 110,000 clones, 65% to 75% occurring once. Unrecorded immune exposure was likely among donors, who were nominally healthy when sampled. Trimming left V 3 bases short and J 5 bases short, with 10 bases between. Looked up from germline, CDR1 is KGHSH and CDR2 is LQKENI. This CDR3 has 13 amino acids. The sample is drawn from a study of cytomegalovirus exposure and HLA in healthy donors. Regarding the study as a whole: For most TCR sequences rarity was the rule, although some public TCRs occurred in many donors. Exclusion as indistinguishable affected some V segments, including TRBV6-2 and TRBV6-3. According to an earlier analysis, most TCR beta V segments yielded productive rearrangements about 87% or about 30% of the time.

The clonotype originates from a woman aged 35 to 49 in good health and CMV-seropositive. The gene calls are TRBV18 and TRBJ2-5; no clear D. What was sequenced was PBMCs. The CDR3 coding sequence is TGTGCCAGCTCACCTTCCCTTCGGGAGACCCAGTACTTC. It specifies CASSPSLRETQYF.